One sample yielded the 27 T cell receptor beta chains listed below, sequenced in a study of T cell responses to AZD1222 COVID-19 vaccine. Method: immunoSEQ multiplex PCR; TCRdb's copy keeps in-frame clones and lacks some. The sample shows approximately 150,000 clones, about 82% of them seen only once. Specimen: peripheral blood, collected 28 days after the second AZD1222 dose. The receptors were sampled from an adult who received the AZD1222 COVID-19 vaccine.

The chain couples TRBV7-9 to TRBJ1-2; D is uncertain. The germline CDR1 and CDR2 sequences are SEHNR and FQNEAQ (reference sequence). The V gene lost 5 bases and the J gene lost 4 bases, with 14 bases spanning the gap. This CDR3 is built from 14 residues. The CDR3 DNA reads TGTGCCAGCAGCCCCGAGAGTTATCGCTATGGCTACACCTTC. This encodes CASSPESYRYGYTF.

This clone was recorded at least ten times. Here the CDR3 DNA reads TGCACCAGCAGCCACAGATCCTACGAGCAGTACTTC. Translation gives CTSSHRSYEQYF. The genes are TRBV1 and TRBJ2-7; TRBD1, as called in the table, went unchecked against the DNA. TRBV1 is flagged as a pseudogene. This CDR3 has 12 residues.

The chain is built from TRBV6-6 and TRBJ2-7, with 9 positions matching TRBD1. The CDR3 consists of 14 residues. Per germline, CDR1 MNHNY and CDR2 SVGAGI (reference sequence). V trimming: 2 bases; J trimming: 3 bases; junction bases outside the gene matches: 2. The CDR3 bases are TGTGCCAGCAGTTACCCGGGACAGGGCTACGAGCAGTACTTC. Translated, it gives CASSYPGQGYEQYF.

This chain joins TRBV30 and TRBJ2-7; D is perhaps TRBD2 (5 bases). The germline gives CDR1 GTSNPN, CDR2 SVGIG (reference sequence). Trimming stripped 7 bases from V and 5 bases from J, with 12 bases between. The CDR3 contains 11 residues. CDR3 bases: TGTGCCTCCCAGCGGTCCGACGAGCAGTACTTC. Translated, it gives CASQRSDEQYF. The full variable domain, with the rest looked up from reference TRBV30 and TRBJ2-7, is SQTIHQWPATLVQPVGSPLSLECTVEGTSNPNLYWYRQAAGRGLQLLFYSVGIGQISSEVPQNLSASRPQDRQFILSSKKLLLSDSGFYLCASQRSDEQYFGPGTRLTVT.

The chain couples TRBV13 to TRBJ2-7, with 8 bases aligning to TRBD1. The CDR3 is made up of 14 amino acids. J gave up 4 bases and V 5 bases, and 7 bases lay outside the gene matches. CDR1 is PRHDT, CDR2 FYEKMQ, per germline (reference sequence). The CDR3: CASSTRQGRYEQYF. Written as DNA, the CDR3 is TGTGCCAGCAGCACCCGACAGGGGCGGTACGAGCAGTACTTC.

A note on this clone: One base away lies a much larger clone, so this may be a sequencing read error. The chain recombines TRBV14 with TRBJ1-1, with D unclear. Germline CDR1 and CDR2: SGHDN and FVKESK. The CDR3 has 13 residues. Trimming removed 4 bases from V and 1 base from J, with 7 bases in between. The chain's CDR3 is CASSRQQNTEAFF. Written as DNA, the CDR3 is TGTGCCAGCAGCCGGCAGCAGAACACTGAAGCTTTCTTT.

The chain joins TRBV5-1 to TRBJ2-7, with 8 bases aligning to TRBD1. The V gene's germline CDR1 is SGHRS and CDR2 YFSETQ. CDR3 length: 17 amino acids. Germline trimming cut 3 bases from V and 1 base from J; bases unmatched to any gene: 12. The CDR3 sequence is CASSSDRTGSFSYEQYF. The CDR3 DNA follows: TGCGCCAGCAGCTCCGACCGGACAGGGTCGTTTTCCTACGAGCAGTACTTC.

This rearrangement joins TRBV10-3 to TRBJ1-6, with 7 bases that match TRBD1. This CDR3 has 15 amino acids. CDR1 and CDR2 (germline): ENHRY, SYGVKD. J was trimmed by 4 bases and V by 6 bases; bases with no gene match: 6. The CDR3 coding sequence is TGTGCCATCAGGGAAGGGACAGAGTATAATTCACCCCTCCACTTT. It translates to CAIREGTEYNSPLHF.

Only a few counts were recorded for this clone. This sequence joins TRBV5-1 and TRBJ1-3; the match to TRBD1 covers 9 bases. The CDR3 contains 20 residues. The ends lost 1 base at V and 2 bases at J; junction bases unmatched: 16. Germline V lookup: CDR1 SGHRS, CDR2 YFSETQ. The CDR3 region is CASSLTIQGAYSGPGNTIYF. The CDR3 nucleotides read TGCGCCAGCAGCTTGACAATACAGGGGGCTTACAGTGGGCCTGGAAACACCATATATTTT.

The chain couples TRBV28 to TRBJ2-7; D is undetermined. CDR1 and CDR2 from the germline V gene are MDHEN and SYDVKM. The CDR3 runs to 12 residues. V dropped 3 bases and J dropped 3 bases, with 6 bases sitting between them. The CDR3 here is CASSLFGYEQYF. CDR3 in DNA: TGTGCCAGCAGTTTGTTCGGCTACGAGCAGTACTTC.

This clone was detected once. The chain combines TRBV3-1 (or the pseudogene TRBV3-2) with TRBJ1-1, with D hard to call. CDR1 LGHDT and CDR2 YNNKEL come from the germline V gene (reference sequence). The ends were cut back, 0 bases at V and 8 bases at J, with 10 bases in the middle. The CDR3 has 13 amino acids. For the CDR3, the DNA is TGTGCCAGCAGCCAAGATCTCGTATCCGAAGCTTTCTTT. Encoded protein: CASSQDLVSEAFF.

This sequence joins TRBV2 and TRBJ1-1; D is unresolved. Trimming removed 6 bases from V and 3 bases from J, with 14 bases in between. The CDR3 loop spans 14 amino acids. Germline lookup yields CDR1 SNHLY and CDR2 FYNNEI. The CDR3: CASRYSYSDTEAFF. The CDR3 DNA sequence: TGTGCCAGCAGATATTCTTACTCGGACACTGAAGCTTTCTTT.

The J gene is TRBJ2-1, the V gene TRBV7-8; TRBD2 is a possible D gene (5 bases). Germline CDR1 reads SGHVS; CDR2 reads FQNEAQ. Trimming took off 2 bases at V and 7 bases at J, with 12 bases between the two ends. CDR3 length: 14 amino acids. CDR3 residues: CASSLSLAQNEQFF. The CDR3 DNA sequence: TGTGCCAGCAGCTTATCTCTAGCACAGAATGAGCAGTTCTTC.

This rearrangement joins TRBV10-3 to TRBJ2-1; D unresolved. V lost 2 bases, J lost 0 bases, and 8 bases lay in between. The CDR3 is made up of 15 amino acids. Germline assignment: CDR1 ENHRY and CDR2 SYGVKD. The CDR3 DNA is TGTGCCATCAGTGAGAACCCTGTCTCCTACAATGAGCAGTTCTTC. This gives the protein CAISENPVSYNEQFF.

The count of this clone is one. The chain combines TRBV28 with TRBJ1-2; TRBD1 agrees at 8 bases. The length of the CDR3 is 13 residues. Unmatched junction bases numbered 5, after V lost 3 bases and J lost 8 bases. Germline V lookup: CDR1 MDHEN, CDR2 SYDVKM. The CDR3 DNA sequence: TGTGCCAGCAGTTTCAGCAGGGGGCGAGGCTACACCTTC. Translating gives CASSFSRGRGYTF.

This clone was detected only a few times. The J gene is TRBJ1-5, the V gene TRBV7-2; D is undetermined. The length of the CDR3 is 14 residues. Germline V lookup: CDR1 SGHTA, CDR2 FQGNSA. The germline V and J ends were trimmed by 5 bases and 3 bases, with 11 bases remaining between them. The CDR3 protein is CASSLWADNQPQHF. DNA for the CDR3: TGTGCCAGCAGCCTCTGGGCGGACAATCAGCCCCAGCATTTT.

V is TRBV4-1 and J is TRBJ1-2; the match to TRBD1 covers 9 bases. The germline V gene has CDR1 MGHRA and CDR2 YSYEKL. There are 13 residues in the CDR3. Germline trimming cut 3 bases from V and 6 bases from J; bases unmatched to any gene: 2. The CDR3 DNA is TGCGCCAGCAGCCAGGGACAGGGAGATGGCTACACCTTC. This codes for CASSQGQGDGYTF.

The rearrangement joins TRBV18 to TRBJ1-6; D gene unclear. Looked up from germline, CDR1 is KGHSH and CDR2 is LQKENI. The CDR3 is 14 amino acids. V was shortened by 0 bases and J by 6 bases, with 6 bases between the two germline ends. The CDR3 sequence: CASSPPNSNSPLHF. The CDR3 nucleotides read TGTGCCAGCTCACCACCGAACAGTAATTCACCCCTCCACTTT.

The chain links TRBV11-2 to TRBJ1-3; D is unclear. The V end was cut by 4 bases, the J end by 0 bases, with 13 bases between. CDR3 length equals 16 residues. The V gene's germline CDR1 is SGHAT and CDR2 FQNNGV. Written as DNA, the CDR3 is TGTGCCAGCAGCTCGCCGCGTAGTTCCTCTGGAAACACCATATATTTT. Its translation is CASSSPRSSSGNTIYF.

This clone was recorded only once. V gene TRBV7-2 combines with J gene TRBJ1-2; D not resolved. CDR1 is SGHTA and CDR2 is FQGNSA in the germline V gene. V lost 5 bases and J 5 bases, leaving 15 bases between the germline ends. The CDR3 is 14 amino acids. CDR3 DNA sequence: TGTGCCAGCAGCCCCTTTGGACGGGAATATGGCTACACCTTC. Amino acids: CASSPFGREYGYTF.

The genes are TRBV5-1 and TRBJ2-5, with a possible D match to TRBD2 (6 bases). This CDR3 region has 14 residues. The germline V gene has CDR1 SGHRS and CDR2 YFSETQ. With 0 bases removed from V and 5 bases from J, the gap between germline ends came to 11 bases. CDR3 residues: CASSLGTGAETQYF. DNA of the CDR3: TGCGCCAGCAGCTTGGGGACGGGAGCGGAGACCCAGTACTTC.

The gene calls are TRBV5-1 and TRBJ1-6, with a tentative D call TRBD1 (6 bases). The CDR3 extends over 14 amino acids. The V gene lost 2 bases and the J gene lost 5 bases, with 8 bases spanning the gap. CDR1 is SGHRS and CDR2 is YFSETQ in the germline V gene. In nucleotides, the CDR3 is TGCGCCAGCAGCTTCTCAGGGGATAATTCACCCCTCCACTTT. As protein: CASSFSGDNSPLHF. Full variable domain (rest looked up from reference TRBV5-1 and TRBJ1-6): KAGVTQTPRYLIKTRGQQVTLSCSPISGHRSVSWYQQTPGQGLQFLFEYFSETQRNKGNFPGRFSGRQFSNSRSEMNVSTLELGDSALYLCASSFSGDNSPLHFGNGTRLTVT.

V is TRBV4-2 and J is TRBJ1-6; perhaps TRBD1 as D (5 bases). The V gene's germline CDR1 is LGHNA and CDR2 YNFKEQ. This CDR3 has 14 residues. V was cut by 1 base and J by 8 bases, with 9 bases left in between. The CDR3 DNA follows: TGTGCCAGCAGCCAAGGGGGGTTAGATTCACCCCTCCACTTT. Its protein product is CASSQGGLDSPLHF.

The J gene is TRBJ2-3, the V gene TRBV30, with 13 bases fitting TRBD2. Trimming cost V 7 bases and J 5 bases; bases outside gene matches: 6. The V gene's germline CDR1 is GTSNPN and CDR2 SVGIG (reference sequence). The CDR3 covers 14 residues. CDR3 protein: CASTSGGAEDTQYF. The CDR3 DNA is TGTGCCTCTACTAGCGGGGGGGCCGAAGATACGCAGTATTTT.

J is TRBJ2-3 and V is TRBV5-1, with a weak D call TRBD1 (6 bases). V shed 0 bases and J shed 1 base, with 12 bases lying between them. This CDR3 comprises 16 residues. Germline V gene sequence: CDR1 SGHRS, CDR2 YFSETQ. CDR3 nucleotide sequence: TGCGCCAGCAGCTTGGAGGGCAGGGGCGGCACAGATACGCAGTATTTT. It encodes CASSLEGRGGTDTQYF.

The chain employs TRBV11-2 and TRBJ1-1, with D possibly TRBD1 on 6 matching bases. The CDR3 has 15 amino acids. Trimming cost V 5 bases and J 5 bases, with 18 bases left between them. Germline V gene sequence: CDR1 SGHAT, CDR2 FQNNGV. The DNA of the CDR3 is TGTGCCAGCAGCACCTCCGGGACACTACGTACTGAAGCTTTCTTT. As protein: CASSTSGTLRTEAFF. The full variable domain, its missing parts supplied by reference TRBV11-2 and TRBJ1-1, is EAGVAQSPRYKIIEKRQSVAFWCNPISGHATLYWYQQILGQGPKLLIQFQNNGVVDDSQLPKDRFSAERLKGVDSTLKIQPAKLEDSAVYLCASSTSGTLRTEAFFGQGTRLTVV.

The DNA of the CDR3 is TGTGCCATCAGTGGGGACAGGGTTAATGAAAAACTGTTTTTT. This translates into CAISGDRVNEKLFF. V gene TRBV10-3 combines with J gene TRBJ1-4, with 9 bases lining up with TRBD1. Germline trimming cut 4 bases from V and 4 bases from J; bases unmatched to any gene: 1. Germline CDR1 and CDR2: ENHRY and SYGVKD. CDR3 length: 14 amino acids.